The clone carrying this T cell receptor (beta chain) was picked up many times. Amplification of TCR beta CDR3 regions used RNA as the template. First-round RT-PCR with HTBI primers amplified the TCR CDR3 region. TCRdb called the multiplex PCR reads again in MiXCR, with one record for every CDR3 protein. The table shows a few hundred thousand distinct CDR3 sequences, with roughly 13% occurring only once. V shed 0 bases and J shed 3 bases, with 14 bases lying between them. Looked up from germline, CDR1 is LGHNT and CDR2 is FRNRAP. The CDR3 contains 16 residues. These data originate in a study of T cells in Graves' hyperthyroidism and ophthalmopathy.

The sequenced material came from blood. The clonotype comes from a woman between 18 and 29 years old with Graves' hyperthyroidism. The chain uses TRBV12-5 and TRBJ1-1; possibly TRBD1 for D (6 bases). The CDR3 DNA reads as TGTGCTAGTGGTTTGGTTCGGACGGAGGGGGACACTGAAGCTTTCTTT. Its translation: CASGLVRTEGDTEAFF.